This TCR beta chain was sequenced in a study of CD8 T cells in ankylosing spondylitis. This clonotype was counted only a few times. Its antigen is as yet unknown. TCRdb ran MiXCR on the 5' RACE reads and lists one entry per CDR3 protein. The table has almost 250,000 distinct CDR3 sequences, roughly 32% seen once. Study-level findings and limits: Reported data indicate significant enrichment of disease-linked clones within matched ankylosing spondylitis synovial fluid. Previous work reported some of these motif variants in the synovial fluid and blood of reactive arthritis.

The TCR was taken from a male donor with ankylosing spondylitis or in good health (not recorded which). Sequenced: blood, either unsorted or a sorted T cell fraction (not recorded which).

CDR3 nucleotide sequence: TGTGCCAGCAGCTTATTGGGACAGGGACACACTGAAGCTTTCTTT. Translated, it gives CASSLLGQGHTEAFF. J is TRBJ1-1 and V is TRBV7-9, with 9 bases identical to TRBD1. V trimming: 2 bases; J trimming: 3 bases; junction bases outside the gene matches: 4. The germline V gene has CDR1 SEHNR and CDR2 FQNEAQ (reference sequence). The CDR3 is made up of 15 amino acids. Combining the CDR3 with reference TRBV7-9 and TRBJ1-1 gives the whole variable domain DTGVSQNPRHKITKRGQNVTFRCDPISEHNRLYWYRQTLGQGPEFLTYFQNEAQLEKSRLLSDRFSAERPKGSFSTLEIQRTEQGDSAMYLCASSLLGQGHTEAFFGQGTRLTVV.